This T cell receptor (beta chain) is drawn from a study of shared clonotypes between healthy human individuals. The CDR3 covers 14 residues. J lost 7 bases, V lost 1 base, and 2 bases had no gene match. In germline, CDR1 is MGHRA, CDR2 YSYEKL. Note on this clone: Antigen unknown. This sample includes further DNA sequences coding for the same CDR3.

Sequencing was performed with immunoSEQ multiplex PCR; in TCRdb, only in-frame clones are kept and a portion is missing. The table lists 600,000 to 800,000 clones, roughly 72% of them singletons. The study's findings and limits: Across subsets, estimated richness was generally greater for naive than for memory populations.

The chain carries TRBV4-1 and TRBJ1-3; 9 nucleotides line up with TRBD1. The receptor was isolated from a woman in her twenties or thirties in good health. Material: memory CD4+ T cells sorted from blood. Noted subset: CD45RA-negative fraction. CDR3 sequence: CASSQAGQGNTIYF. The DNA for the CDR3 is TGCGCCAGCAGCCAAGCGGGACAGGGCAACACCATATATTTT.